This TCR beta chain was obtained from a study of blood T cells in healthy people across ages. Every donor contributed about 10 milliliters of peripheral blood by blood draw. Isolation yielded PBMCs, at least 7 million per sample, in every case. The V gene's germline CDR1 is GTSNPN and CDR2 SVGIG (reference sequence). This CDR3 region has 12 residues. The V end was cut by 3 bases, the J end by 2 bases, with 7 bases between. Using a J-beta primer mix together with a sample-barcoded 5' primer, a second PCR was run for roughly 7 to 11 cycles. One entry per CDR3 protein results from TCRdb running MiXCR on the 5' RACE reads. Here the sample spans about a million distinct CDR3 sequences, about 53% being singletons.

The sequence derives from a woman aged 55 to 70 in good health. The chain employs TRBV30 and TRBJ1-1; D gene ambiguous. Sequencing was performed on blood. CDR3 coding DNA: TGTGCCTGGAGCAGGTTTAACACTGAAGCTTTCTTT. As protein: CAWSRFNTEAFF.